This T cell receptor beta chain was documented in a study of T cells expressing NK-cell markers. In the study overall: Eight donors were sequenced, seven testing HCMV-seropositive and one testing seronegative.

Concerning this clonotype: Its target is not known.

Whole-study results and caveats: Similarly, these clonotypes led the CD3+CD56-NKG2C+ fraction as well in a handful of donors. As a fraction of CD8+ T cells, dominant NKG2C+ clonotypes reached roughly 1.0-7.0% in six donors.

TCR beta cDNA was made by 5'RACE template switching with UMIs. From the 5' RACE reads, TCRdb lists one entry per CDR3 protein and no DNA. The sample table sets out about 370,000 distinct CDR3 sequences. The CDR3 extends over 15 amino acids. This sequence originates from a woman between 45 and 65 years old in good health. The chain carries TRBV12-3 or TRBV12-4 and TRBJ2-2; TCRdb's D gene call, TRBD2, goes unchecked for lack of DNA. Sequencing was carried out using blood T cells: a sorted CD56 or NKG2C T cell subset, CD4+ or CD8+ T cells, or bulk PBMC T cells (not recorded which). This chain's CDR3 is CASRGTSANTGELFF.